The clone carrying this T cell receptor beta chain has only one observation. The data were taken from a study of blood T cell repertoires in COVID-19. As for the study in general: T cells, B-cell-depleted T cells, or PBMCs supplied cDNA or gDNA.

The CDR3 loop spans 15 amino acids. The V end lost 1 base, the J end lost 4 bases, and 13 bases lay between the germline ends. Germline V CDR1 and CDR2: LNHDA, SQIVND (reference sequence). In the original processing: It was from reference gene primer amplification that nucleated cell counts were estimated. Assay: immunoSEQ multiplex PCR; the TCRdb copy retains only in-frame clones and omits some. V and J calls and clone size are given by that table; D and trimming were obtained from the DNA. Among 100,000 to 150,000 clones listed, about 85% were seen once. V usage is TRBV19 and J usage is TRBJ1-1; D ambiguous. Sequencing was done on a sample of peripheral blood. The source of this sequence is a woman over 75 with acute or convalescent COVID-19. The CDR3 coding sequence is TGTGCCAGTAGTATAGGTCTTCGGGTAGGCACTGAAGCTTTCTTT. Protein: CASSIGLRVGTEAFF.